The entry that follows covers one T cell receptor beta chain sequence. Its target is not known. These data belong to a study of shared clonotypes between healthy human individuals. Whole-study findings and limits: Clonotypes shared by all four donors outscored non-shared clonotypes in generation probability.

Germline V gives CDR1 WSHSY, CDR2 SAAADI. The V gene end was trimmed by 7 bases and the J gene end by 5 bases; junction bases not matched to a gene: 2. The CDR3 totals 13 residues. Method: immunoSEQ multiplex PCR; TCRdb's copy keeps in-frame clones and lacks some. The sample lists over 2 million clones, 92% occurring once. The sequence was obtained from a man aged 18 to 29 in good health. Some clones in this sample may be carry-over from other donors' samples. Specimen: naive CD4+ T cells from PBMCs. Subset reported: CD45RA+ positively selected. V is TRBV10-2 and J is TRBJ2-1; 10 bases line up with TRBD2. CDR3 residues: CASKLAGNNEQFF. The CDR3 DNA is TGCGCCAGCAAACTAGCGGGGAACAATGAGCAGTTCTTC.